This is a list of T cell receptor beta chains from one sample in a study of CD8 T cells in ankylosing spondylitis. TCRdb re-called the 5' RACE reads with MiXCR, one entry per CDR3 protein. The sample records approximately 400,000 distinct CDR3 sequences, roughly 17% being singletons. The source material was blood, either unsorted or a sorted T cell fraction (not recorded which). The source is a male donor with ankylosing spondylitis. The CDR3 runs from the conserved cysteine through the conserved F or W. The order of the fields is clone size, J gene, V gene, D gene, CDR3 length, CDR3 protein, CDR3 DNA. D genes are given only for firm matches. Not every row has a clone size; where given, it reads once, few, many or a size class.

few TRBJ2-5 TRBV2 NA 15 CASSPQTVFIKTQYF TGTGCCAGCAGTCCGCAGACGGTTTTTATTAAGACCCAGTACTTC
few TRBJ2-1 TRBV7-9 NA 12 CASRTDSIEQFF TGTGCCAGCAGAACGGACAGCATTGAGCAGTTCTTC
few TRBJ1-6 TRBV20-1 NA 18 CSAREGPGPGGYNSPLHF TGCAGTGCTAGAGAGGGTCCGGGACCTGGAGGCTATAATTCACCCCTCCACTTT
few TRBJ2-3 TRBV7-2 NA 13 CASSLESRGTQYF TGTGCCAGCAGCTTAGAATCGAGGGGTACGCAGTATTTT
NA TRBJ2-2 TRBV29-1 NA 18 CRTSRDSHLTGVPGELFF TGCAGGACCTCTCGGGACAGCCACCTGACGGGGGTCCCCGGGGAGCTGTTTTTT
few TRBJ1-5 TRBV7-2 NA 15 CASSFDPPSNQPQHF TGTGCCAGCAGCTTCGACCCGCCCAGCAATCAGCCCCAGCATTTT
many TRBJ2-4 TRBV11-2 NA 18 CASSLRDLGLLAKNIQYF TGTGCCAGCAGCCTTCGTGATCTGGGGTTATTAGCCAAAAACATTCAGTACTTC
NA TRBJ2-7 TRBV20-1 TRBD1 14 CSARGQGRGYEQYF TGCAGTGCTCGAGGACAGGGACGAGGCTACGAGCAGTACTTC
NA TRBJ2-7 TRBV3-1 TRBD2 15 CASSQVAGGGYEQYF TGTGCCAGCAGCCAAGTGGCGGGAGGAGGCTACGAGCAGTACTTC
once TRBJ2-7 TRBV7-8 TRBD1 17 CASSRDRGRLPSYEQYF TGTGCCAGCAGTAGGGACAGGGGGCGGCTTCCCTCCTACGAGCAGTACTTC
NA TRBJ2-1 TRBV3-1 TRBD2 17 CASSQRRTSGNYNEQFF TGTGCCAGCAGCCAACGCAGGACTAGCGGGAACTACAATGAGCAGTTCTTC
few TRBJ1-2 TRBV25-1 NA 13 CASSESGSYGYTF TGTGCCAGCAGTGAGAGCGGCTCCTATGGCTACACCTTC
NA TRBJ2-1 TRBV6-1 TRBD1 18 CASSTGTGMGLRWDEQFF TGTGCCAGCAGTACCGGGACAGGGATGGGCCTCCGATGGGACGAGCAGTTCTTC
few TRBJ1-1 TRBV7-8 NA 17 CASTLHGARSLNTEAFF TGTGCCAGCACCCTACATGGGGCGAGAAGTTTGAACACTGAAGCTTTCTTT
NA TRBJ2-1 TRBV4-1 TRBD2 15 CASSQESGLANEQFF TGCGCCAGCAGCCAAGAATCGGGACTAGCTAATGAGCAGTTCTTC
NA TRBJ2-5 TRBV24-1 TRBD2 16 CATSDSQTSGPETQYF TGTGCCACCAGTGATTCGCAGACTAGCGGGCCGGAGACCCAGTACTTC
few TRBJ1-2 TRBV29-1 NA 12 CSVWIAGFGYTF TGCAGCGTATGGATCGCAGGTTTCGGCTACACCTTC
NA TRBJ2-7 TRBV20-1 TRBD1 17 CSARLAARDRGSYEQYF TGCAGTGCTAGACTAGCCGCGCGGGACAGGGGCTCCTACGAGCAGTACTTC
many TRBJ1-1 TRBV5-1 TRBD1 15 CASNILTGQNTEAFF TGCGCCAGCAACATTCTGACAGGGCAGAACACTGAAGCTTTCTTT
NA TRBJ1-4 TRBV18 NA 14 CASSSAPGREKLFF TGTGCCAGCTCATCGGCCCCAGGGCGGGAAAAACTGTTTTTT
few TRBJ1-1 TRBV7-6 NA 13 CASSAGADTEAFF TGTGCCAGCAGCGCCGGCGCGGACACTGAAGCTTTCTTT
NA TRBJ2-7 TRBV20-1 NA 15 CSARDGQGHSYEQYF TGCAGTGCTAGAGATGGGCAGGGTCACTCCTACGAGCAGTACTTC
NA TRBJ1-1 TRBV15 NA 13 CATSRVRSTEAFF TGTGCCACCAGCAGAGTGAGATCCACTGAAGCTTTCTTT
few TRBJ1-6 TRBV15 NA 17 CATSRVGMGDGSSPLHF TGTGCCACCAGCAGAGTAGGGATGGGGGACGGCAGTTCACCCCTCCACTTT
few TRBJ2-1 TRBV3-1 NA 12 CASSQSVNEQFF TGTGCCAGCAGCCAAAGCGTCAATGAGCAGTTCTTC
NA TRBJ2-3 TRBV11-3 NA 14 CASRPTRVGDTQYF TGTGCCAGCAGACCGACACGGGTAGGAGATACGCAGTATTTT
NA TRBJ1-4 TRBV27 NA 14 CASTPMGGRGKLFF TGTGCCAGCACCCCTATGGGGGGCCGGGGAAAACTGTTTTTT
NA TRBJ2-3 TRBV5-6 TRBD1 13 CASSSDRQGHLYF TGTGCCAGCAGCTCAGATAGACAGGGTCATTTGTATTTT
NA TRBJ2-5 TRBV2 NA 15 CASSGEQGAQGTQYF TGTGCCAGCAGCGGGGAACAGGGAGCCCAGGGGACCCAGTACTTC
NA TRBJ1-1 TRBV19 NA 16 CASSLRGQGLNTEAFF TGTGCCAGTAGTCTAAGGGGTCAGGGTCTAAACACTGAAGCTTTCTTT
NA TRBJ1-1 TRBV11-2 TRBD1 15 CASSSGVTGSTEAFF TGTGCCAGCAGCTCAGGGGTGACAGGGAGCACTGAAGCTTTCTTT
few TRBJ1-3 TRBV6-5 NA 14 CASMLTGSGNTIYF TGTGCCAGCATGCTTACGGGCTCTGGAAACACCATATATTTT
few TRBJ2-1 TRBV20-1 TRBD2 16 CSASRTSGISYNEQFF TGCAGTGCCTCTAGAACTAGCGGGATCTCCTACAATGAGCAGTTCTTC
NA TRBJ2-2 TRBV4-1 NA 13 CASYGANTGELFF TGCGCCAGCTATGGGGCGAACACCGGGGAGCTGTTTTTT